The T cell receptor (beta chain) described here comes from a study of T cell responses to AZD1222 COVID-19 vaccine. Regarding the study as a whole: Seropositive AZD1222 recipients at baseline numbered only five or six. Possibly, clonal diversity was underestimated; donors were largely white British and included more females.

The CDR3 is 16 amino acids. Trimming removed 1 base at V and 4 bases at J, with 16 bases between. Germline CDR1 SGHDN, CDR2 FVKESK. Concerning this clone itself: Its antigen is unknown.

Assay used: immunoSEQ multiplex PCR; TCRdb lists only in-frame clones, some missing. The top ten clones hold approximately 2.7% of a sample with about 190,000 clones, about 87% of them seen once. The TCR sequence derives from an adult in good health. The sample here was peripheral blood, taken on day 0 of MenACWY control vaccination. The chain uses TRBV14 and TRBJ2-5, with D hard to call. CDR3 residues: CASSQAKKGWLETQYF. The CDR3 coding sequence is TGTGCCAGCAGCCAAGCCAAGAAGGGATGGCTAGAGACCCAGTACTTC.